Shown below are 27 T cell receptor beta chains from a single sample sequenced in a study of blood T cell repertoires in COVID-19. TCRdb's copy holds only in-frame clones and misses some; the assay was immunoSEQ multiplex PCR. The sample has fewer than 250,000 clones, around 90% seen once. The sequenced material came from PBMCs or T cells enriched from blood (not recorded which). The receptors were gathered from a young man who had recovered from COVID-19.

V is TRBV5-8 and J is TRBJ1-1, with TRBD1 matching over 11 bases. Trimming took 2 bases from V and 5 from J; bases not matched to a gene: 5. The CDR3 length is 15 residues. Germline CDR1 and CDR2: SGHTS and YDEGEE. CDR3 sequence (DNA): TGTGCCAGCAGCTTCGACGGACAGGGGGCGACTGAAGCTTTCTTT. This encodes CASSFDGQGATEAFF.

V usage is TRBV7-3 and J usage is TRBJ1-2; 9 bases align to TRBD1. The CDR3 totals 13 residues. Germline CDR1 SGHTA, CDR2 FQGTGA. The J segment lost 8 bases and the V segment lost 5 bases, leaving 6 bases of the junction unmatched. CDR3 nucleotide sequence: TGTGCCAGCAGCATAGCGACAGGGGGAGGCTACACCTTC. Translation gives CASSIATGGGYTF.

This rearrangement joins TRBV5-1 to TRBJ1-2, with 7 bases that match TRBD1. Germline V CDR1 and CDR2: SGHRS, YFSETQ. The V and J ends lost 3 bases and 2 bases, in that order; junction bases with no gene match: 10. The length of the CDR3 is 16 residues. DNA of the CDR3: TGCGCCAGCAGCTGGGGCGGCGCAGGGGGGAACTATGGCTACACCTTC. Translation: CASSWGGAGGNYGYTF.

The CDR3 sequence is CASSLQGSGANVLTF. The CDR3 coding sequence is TGCGCCAGCAGCTTACAGGGGTCTGGGGCCAACGTCCTGACTTTC. V usage is TRBV5-1 and J usage is TRBJ2-6; TRBD1 agrees at 7 bases. The length of the CDR3 is 15 residues. With 2 bases clipped from V and 1 base from J, the junction kept 0 bases outside the gene matches. The germline CDR1 and CDR2 sequences are SGHRS and YFSETQ.

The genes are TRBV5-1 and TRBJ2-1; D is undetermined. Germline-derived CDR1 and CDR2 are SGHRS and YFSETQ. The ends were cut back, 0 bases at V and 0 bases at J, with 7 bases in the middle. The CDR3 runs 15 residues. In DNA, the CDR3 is TGCGCCAGCAGCTTGGCCCTCAGCTCCTACAATGAGCAGTTCTTC. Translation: CASSLALSSYNEQFF.

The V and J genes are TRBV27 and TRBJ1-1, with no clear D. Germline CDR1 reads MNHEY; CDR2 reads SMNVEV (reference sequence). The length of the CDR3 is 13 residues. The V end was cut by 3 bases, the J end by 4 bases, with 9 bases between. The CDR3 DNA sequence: TGTGCCAGCAGTTTCCTACAGTTCACTGAAGCTTTCTTT. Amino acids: CASSFLQFTEAFF.

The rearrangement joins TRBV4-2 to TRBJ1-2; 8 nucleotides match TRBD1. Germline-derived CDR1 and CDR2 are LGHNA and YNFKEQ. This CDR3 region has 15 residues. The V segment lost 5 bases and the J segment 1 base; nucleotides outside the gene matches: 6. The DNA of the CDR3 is TGTGCCAGCAGCTCACCGGGACAGGATAACTATGGCTACACCTTC. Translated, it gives CASSSPGQDNYGYTF.

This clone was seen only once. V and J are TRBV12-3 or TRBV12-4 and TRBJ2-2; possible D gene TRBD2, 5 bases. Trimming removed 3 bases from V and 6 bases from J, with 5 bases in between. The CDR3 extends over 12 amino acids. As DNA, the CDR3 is TGTGCCAGCAGTTTGAGGGCCGGGGAGCTGTTTTTT. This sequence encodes CASSLRAGELFF.

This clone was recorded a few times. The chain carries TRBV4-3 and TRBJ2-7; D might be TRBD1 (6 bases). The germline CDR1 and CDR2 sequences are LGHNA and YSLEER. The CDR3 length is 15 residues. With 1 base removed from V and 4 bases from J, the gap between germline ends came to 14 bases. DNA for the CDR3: TGCGCCAGCAGCCAAGGAGTAGGCAGGGGTTACGAGCAGTACTTC. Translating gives CASSQGVGRGYEQYF.

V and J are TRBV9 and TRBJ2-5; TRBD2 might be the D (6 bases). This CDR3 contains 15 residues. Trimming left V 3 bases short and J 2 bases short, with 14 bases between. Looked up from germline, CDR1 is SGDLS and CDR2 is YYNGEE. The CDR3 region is CASSATSLRQETQYF. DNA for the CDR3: TGTGCCAGCAGCGCAACTAGCTTAAGGCAAGAGACCCAGTACTTC. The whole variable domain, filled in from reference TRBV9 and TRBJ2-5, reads DSGVTQTPKHLITATGQRVTLRCSPRSGDLSVYWYQQSLDQGLQFLIQYYNGEERAKGNILERFSAQQFPDLHSELNLSSLELGDSALYFCASSATSLRQETQYFGPGTRLLVL.

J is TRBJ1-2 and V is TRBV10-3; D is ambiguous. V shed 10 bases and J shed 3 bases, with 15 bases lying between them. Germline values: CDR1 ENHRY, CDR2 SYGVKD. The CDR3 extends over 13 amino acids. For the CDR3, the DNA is TGTGCCACCCAAACGACCGGGGACTATGGCTACACCTTC. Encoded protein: CATQTTGDYGYTF.

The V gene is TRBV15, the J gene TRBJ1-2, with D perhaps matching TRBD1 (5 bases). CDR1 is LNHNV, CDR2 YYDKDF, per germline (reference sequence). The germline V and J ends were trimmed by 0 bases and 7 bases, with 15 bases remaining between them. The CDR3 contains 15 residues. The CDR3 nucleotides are TGTGCCACCAGCAGAGACTTAGGCAGGGCTCTTGGCTACACCTTC. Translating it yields CATSRDLGRALGYTF.

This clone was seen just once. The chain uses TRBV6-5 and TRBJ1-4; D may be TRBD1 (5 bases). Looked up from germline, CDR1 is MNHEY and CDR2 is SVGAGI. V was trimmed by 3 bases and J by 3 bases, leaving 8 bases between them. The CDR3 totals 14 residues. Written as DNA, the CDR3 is TGTGCCAGCAGTTATTCGGGGGCTAATGAAAAACTGTTTTTT. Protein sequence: CASSYSGANEKLFF.

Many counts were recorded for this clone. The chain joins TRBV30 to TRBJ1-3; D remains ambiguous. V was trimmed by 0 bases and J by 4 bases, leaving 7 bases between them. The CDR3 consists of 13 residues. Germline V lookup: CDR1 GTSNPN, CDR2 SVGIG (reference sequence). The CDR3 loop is CAWSVVLGNTIYF. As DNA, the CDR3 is TGTGCCTGGAGTGTCGTTCTAGGAAACACCATATATTTT.

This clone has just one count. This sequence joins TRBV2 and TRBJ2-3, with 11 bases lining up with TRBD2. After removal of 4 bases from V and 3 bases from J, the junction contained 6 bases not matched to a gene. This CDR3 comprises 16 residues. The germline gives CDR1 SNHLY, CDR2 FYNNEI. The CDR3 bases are TGTGCCAGCAGTGTCTTAGCGGGAGGGTTTACAGATACGCAGTATTTT. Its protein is CASSVLAGGFTDTQYF. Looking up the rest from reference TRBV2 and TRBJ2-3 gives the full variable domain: EPEVTQTPSHQVTQMGQEVILRCVPISNHLYFYWYRQILGQKVEFLVSFYNNEISEKSEIFDDQFSVERPDGSNFTLKIRSTKLEDSAMYFCASSVLAGGFTDTQYFGPGTRLTVL.

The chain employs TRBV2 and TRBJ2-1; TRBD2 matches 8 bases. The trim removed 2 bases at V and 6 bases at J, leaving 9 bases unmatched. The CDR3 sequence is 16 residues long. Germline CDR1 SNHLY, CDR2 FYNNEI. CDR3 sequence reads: CASSEPGRAIFNEQFF. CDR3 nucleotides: TGTGCCAGCAGTGAACCCGGGAGGGCAATATTCAATGAGCAGTTCTTC.

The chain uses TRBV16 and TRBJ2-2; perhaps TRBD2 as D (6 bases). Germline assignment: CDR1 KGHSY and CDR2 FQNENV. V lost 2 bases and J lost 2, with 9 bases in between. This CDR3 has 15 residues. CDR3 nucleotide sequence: TGTGCCAGCAGCCAAGCGGGGCATAACACCGGGGAGCTGTTTTTT. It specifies CASSQAGHNTGELFF.

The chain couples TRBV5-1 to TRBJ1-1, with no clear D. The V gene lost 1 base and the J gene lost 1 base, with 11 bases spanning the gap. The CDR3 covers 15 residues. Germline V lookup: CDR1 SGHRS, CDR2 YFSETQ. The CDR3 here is CASSLTVSGNTEAFF. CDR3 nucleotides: TGCGCCAGCAGCTTGACGGTGTCAGGGAACACTGAAGCTTTCTTT.

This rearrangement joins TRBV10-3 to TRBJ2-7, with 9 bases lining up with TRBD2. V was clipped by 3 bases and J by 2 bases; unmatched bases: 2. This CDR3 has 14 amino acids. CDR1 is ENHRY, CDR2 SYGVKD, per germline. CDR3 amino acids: CAISDLAGTYEQYF. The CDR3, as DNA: TGTGCCATCAGTGATCTAGCGGGAACCTACGAGCAGTACTTC.

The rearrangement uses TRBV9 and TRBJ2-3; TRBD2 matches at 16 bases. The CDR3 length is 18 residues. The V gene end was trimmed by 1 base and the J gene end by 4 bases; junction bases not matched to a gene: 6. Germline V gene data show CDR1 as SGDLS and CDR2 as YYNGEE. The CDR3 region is CASSVRMGTSGGADTQYF. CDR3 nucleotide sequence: TGTGCCAGCAGCGTAAGAATGGGGACTAGCGGGGGGGCAGATACGCAGTATTTT.

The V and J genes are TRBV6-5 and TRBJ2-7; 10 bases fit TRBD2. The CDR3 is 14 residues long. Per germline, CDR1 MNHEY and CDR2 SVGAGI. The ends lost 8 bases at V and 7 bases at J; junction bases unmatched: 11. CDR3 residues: CASRLAGGRGEQYF. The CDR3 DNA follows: TGTGCCAGCCGGTTAGCGGGAGGCCGGGGGGAGCAGTACTTC.

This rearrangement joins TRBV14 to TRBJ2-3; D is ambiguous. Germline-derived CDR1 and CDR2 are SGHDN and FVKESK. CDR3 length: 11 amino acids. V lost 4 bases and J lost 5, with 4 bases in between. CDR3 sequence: CASSLLDTQYF. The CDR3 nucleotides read TGTGCCAGCAGCCTTCTAGATACGCAGTATTTT. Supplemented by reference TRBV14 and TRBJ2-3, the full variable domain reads EAGVTQFPSHSVIEKGQTVTLRCDPISGHDNLYWYRRVMGKEIKFLLHFVKESKQDESGMPNNRFLAERTGGTYSTLKVQPAELEDSGVYFCASSLLDTQYFGPGTRLTVL.

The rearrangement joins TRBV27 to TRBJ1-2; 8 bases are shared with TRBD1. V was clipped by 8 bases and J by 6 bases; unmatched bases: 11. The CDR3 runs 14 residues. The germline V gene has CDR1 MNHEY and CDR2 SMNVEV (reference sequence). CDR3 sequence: CASGQGIDSDGYTF. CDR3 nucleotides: TGTGCCAGCGGACAGGGCATAGATTCGGATGGCTACACCTTC.

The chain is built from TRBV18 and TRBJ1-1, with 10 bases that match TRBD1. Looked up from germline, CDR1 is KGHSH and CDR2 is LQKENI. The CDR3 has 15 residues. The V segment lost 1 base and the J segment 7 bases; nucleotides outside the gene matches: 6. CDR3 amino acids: CASSPRPGTGDEAFF. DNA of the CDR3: TGTGCCAGCTCACCACGTCCCGGGACAGGGGATGAAGCTTTCTTT.

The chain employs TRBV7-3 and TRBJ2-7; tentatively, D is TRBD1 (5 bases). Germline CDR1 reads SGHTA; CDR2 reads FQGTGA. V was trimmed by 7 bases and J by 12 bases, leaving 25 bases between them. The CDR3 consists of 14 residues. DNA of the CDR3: TGTGCCAGCAACTCATTATTCAGGGTGAGTAGACGGTACTTC. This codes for CASNSLFRVSRRYF.

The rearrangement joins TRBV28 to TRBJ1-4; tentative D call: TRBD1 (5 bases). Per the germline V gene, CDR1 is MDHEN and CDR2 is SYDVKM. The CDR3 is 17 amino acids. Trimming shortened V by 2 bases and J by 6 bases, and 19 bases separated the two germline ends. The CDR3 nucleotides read TGTGCCAGCAGTTTAGGAGGGGCCCCGGGGGTCGATGAAAAACTGTTTTTT. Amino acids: CASSLGGAPGVDEKLFF.

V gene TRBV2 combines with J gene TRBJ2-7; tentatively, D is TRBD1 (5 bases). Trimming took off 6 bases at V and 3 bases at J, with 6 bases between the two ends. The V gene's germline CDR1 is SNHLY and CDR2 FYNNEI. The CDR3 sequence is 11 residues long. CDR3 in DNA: TGTGCCAGCAGAGGGGTCTACGAGCAGTACTTC. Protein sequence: CASRGVYEQYF.